This T cell receptor beta chain was obtained from a study of blood T cell repertoires in COVID-19. Study overall: The samples span acute and convalescent COVID-19 from the United States, Italy and Spain. From T cells, B-cell-depleted T cells, or PBMCs came the material, which was cDNA or gDNA.

In the authors' workflow: It was from reference gene primer amplification that nucleated cell counts were estimated. The repertoire was sequenced with immunoSEQ multiplex PCR; TCRdb's copy has only in-frame clones and lacks some. The DNA gave D and trimming, while V, J and clone size come from that table. The top ten clones hold 1.5% to 2% of a sample with approximately 210,000 clones, more than 85% of them seen once. The source material was peripheral blood. This TCR was recovered from a man aged 40-50 years with active or convalescent COVID-19.

In DNA form, the CDR3 reads TGTGCCAGCGGGACAGAGCCTTCACCCCTCCACTTT. Protein: CASGTEPSPLHF. The J gene is TRBJ1-6, the V gene TRBV19, with 7 positions matching TRBD1. Germline trimming cut 9 bases from V and 9 bases from J; bases unmatched to any gene: 5. The germline V gene has CDR1 LNHDA and CDR2 SQIVND (reference sequence). This CDR3 has 12 residues. The full variable domain, in which reference TRBV19 and TRBJ1-6 provide the parts outside the CDR3, is DGGITQSPKYLFRKEGQNVTLSCEQNLNHDAMYWYRQDPGQGLRLIYYSQIVNDFQKGDIAEGYSVSREKKESFPLTVTSAQKNPTAFYLCASGTEPSPLHFGNGTRLTVT.